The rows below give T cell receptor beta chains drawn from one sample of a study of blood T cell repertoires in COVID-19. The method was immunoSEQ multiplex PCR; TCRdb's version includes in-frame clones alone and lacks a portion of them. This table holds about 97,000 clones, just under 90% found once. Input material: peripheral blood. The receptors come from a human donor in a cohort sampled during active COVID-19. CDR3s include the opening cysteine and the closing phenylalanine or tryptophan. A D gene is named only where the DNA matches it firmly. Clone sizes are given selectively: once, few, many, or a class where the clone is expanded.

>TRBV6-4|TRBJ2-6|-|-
CASSESFGANVLTF
TGTGCCAGCAGTGAATCTTTTGGGGCCAACGTCCTGACTTTC
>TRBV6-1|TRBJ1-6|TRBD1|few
CASSATTGARNSPLHF
TGTGCCAGCAGTGCCACTACAGGGGCCCGTAATTCACCCCTCCACTTT
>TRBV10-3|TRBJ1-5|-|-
CAISESAVDSNQPQHF
TGTGCCATCAGTGAGTCGGCGGTCGATAGCAATCAGCCCCAGCATTTT
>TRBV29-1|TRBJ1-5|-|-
CSVSEGGGQPQHF
TGCAGCGTTTCGGAGGGAGGAGGGCAGCCCCAGCATTTT
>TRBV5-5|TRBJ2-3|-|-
CASSLDGLGGSWADTQYF
TGTGCCAGCAGCTTGGATGGGTTGGGGGGAAGTTGGGCAGATACGCAGTATTTT
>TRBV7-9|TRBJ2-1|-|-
CASSTRGDEQFF
TGTGCCAGCAGCACCAGGGGGGATGAGCAGTTCTTC
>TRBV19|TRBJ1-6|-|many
CASSNEQLNSPLHF
TGTGCCAGTAGTAATGAACAGCTTAATTCACCCCTCCACTTT
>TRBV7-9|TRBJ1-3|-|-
CASSSTRGGGIDTIYF
TGTGCCAGCAGCTCAACTAGGGGAGGAGGTATAGACACCATATATTTT
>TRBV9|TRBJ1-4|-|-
CASSAHRVGEKLFF
TGTGCCAGCAGCGCGCACAGGGTTGGTGAAAAACTGTTTTTT
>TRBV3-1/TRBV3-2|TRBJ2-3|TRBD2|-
CASSQGWLAGGSDTQYF
TGTGCCAGCAGCCAAGGTTGGCTAGCGGGAGGTTCGGATACGCAGTATTTT
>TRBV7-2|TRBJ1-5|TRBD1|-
CASSYQAGTENQPQHF
TGTGCCAGCAGCTATCAAGCCGGGACAGAGAATCAGCCCCAGCATTTT
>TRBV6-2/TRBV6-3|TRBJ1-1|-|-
CASSPTRVTEAFF
TGTGCCAGCAGCCCTACTCGGGTTACTGAAGCTTTCTTT
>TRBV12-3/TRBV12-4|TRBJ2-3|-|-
CASTPGVAAQYF
TGTGCCAGCACCCCAGGAGTAGCGGCGCAGTATTTT
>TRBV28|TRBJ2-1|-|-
CASSLRPGKYNEQFF
TGTGCCAGCAGTTTAAGGCCAGGGAAGTACAATGAGCAGTTCTTC
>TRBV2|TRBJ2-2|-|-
CASSAWGRDPGELFF
TGTGCCAGCAGTGCCTGGGGCAGGGATCCCGGGGAGCTGTTTTTT
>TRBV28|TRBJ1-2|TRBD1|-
CASSRDRVPLYGYTF
TGTGCCAGCAGCCGGGACAGGGTCCCATTATATGGCTACACCTTC
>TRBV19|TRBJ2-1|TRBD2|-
CASSIVEAGGEQFF
TGTGCCAGTAGTATAGTTGAAGCGGGAGGAGAGCAGTTCTTC
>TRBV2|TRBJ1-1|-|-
CASSEADGSVTEAFF
TGTGCCAGCAGTGAAGCCGACGGGAGTGTCACTGAAGCTTTCTTT
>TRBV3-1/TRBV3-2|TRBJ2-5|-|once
CASSQDLPGQETQYF
TGTGCCAGCAGCCAAGATCTCCCGGGGCAAGAGACCCAGTACTTC
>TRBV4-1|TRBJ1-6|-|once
CASSQEQGASYNSPLHF
TGCGCCAGCAGCCAAGAACAAGGGGCTTCTTATAATTCACCCCTCCACTTT
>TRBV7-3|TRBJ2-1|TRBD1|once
CASAPGTGAHEQFF
TGTGCCAGCGCCCCCGGGACAGGGGCCCATGAGCAGTTCTTC
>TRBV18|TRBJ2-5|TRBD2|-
CASSPPGLALETQYF
TGTGCCAGCTCACCCCCGGGACTAGCGTTGGAGACCCAGTACTTC